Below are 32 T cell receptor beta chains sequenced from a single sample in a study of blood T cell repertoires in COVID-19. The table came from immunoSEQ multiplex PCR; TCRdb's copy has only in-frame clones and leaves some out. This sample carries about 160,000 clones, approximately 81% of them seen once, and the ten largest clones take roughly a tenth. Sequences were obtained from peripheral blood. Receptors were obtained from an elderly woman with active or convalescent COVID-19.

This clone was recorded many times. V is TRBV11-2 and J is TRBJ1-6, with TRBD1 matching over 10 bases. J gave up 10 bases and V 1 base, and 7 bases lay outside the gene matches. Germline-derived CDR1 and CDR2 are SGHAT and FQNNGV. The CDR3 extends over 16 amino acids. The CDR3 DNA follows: TGTGCCAGCAGCTTAGGGTATGGACAGGGGGTCTCACCCCTCCACTTT. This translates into CASSLGYGQGVSPLHF.

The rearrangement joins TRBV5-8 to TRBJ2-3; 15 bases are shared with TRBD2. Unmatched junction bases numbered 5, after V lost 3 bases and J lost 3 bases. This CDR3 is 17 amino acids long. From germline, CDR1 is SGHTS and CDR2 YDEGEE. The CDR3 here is CASSSSGTSGRTDTQYF. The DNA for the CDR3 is TGTGCCAGCAGCTCATCCGGGACTAGCGGGAGGACAGATACGCAGTATTTT.

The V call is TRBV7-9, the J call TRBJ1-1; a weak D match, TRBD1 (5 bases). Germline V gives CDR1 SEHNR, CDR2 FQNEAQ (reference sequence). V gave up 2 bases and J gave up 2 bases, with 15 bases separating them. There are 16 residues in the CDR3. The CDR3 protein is CASSLLGGRPNTEAFF. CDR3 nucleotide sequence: TGTGCCAGCAGCTTACTCGGGGGTAGGCCAAACACTGAAGCTTTCTTT.

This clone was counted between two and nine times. The CDR3: CASSAAGAYNEQFF. The CDR3 DNA follows: TGTGCCAGCAGCGCGGCGGGGGCCTACAATGAGCAGTTCTTC. The rearrangement links TRBV27 to TRBJ2-1, with 7 bases that match TRBD2. The CDR3 consists of 14 residues. Germline assignment: CDR1 MNHEY and CDR2 SMNVEV (reference sequence). The V segment lost 6 bases and the J segment 2 bases; nucleotides outside the gene matches: 4.

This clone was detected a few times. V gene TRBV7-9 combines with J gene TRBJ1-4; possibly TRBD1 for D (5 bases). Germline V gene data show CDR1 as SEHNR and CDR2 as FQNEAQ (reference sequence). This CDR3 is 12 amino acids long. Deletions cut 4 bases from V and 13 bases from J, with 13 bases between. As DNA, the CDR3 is TGTGCCAGCAGCTCACCGGGACTCTCACTGTTTTTT. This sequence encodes CASSSPGLSLFF.

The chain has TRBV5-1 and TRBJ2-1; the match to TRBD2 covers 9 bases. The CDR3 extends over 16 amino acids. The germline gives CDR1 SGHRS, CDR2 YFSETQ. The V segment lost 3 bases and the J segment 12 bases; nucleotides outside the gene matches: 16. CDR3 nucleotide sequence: TGCGCCAGCAGCTCCACCTCCGAGCGGGGGGCCGGGGGGCAGTTCTTC. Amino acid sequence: CASSSTSERGAGGQFF.

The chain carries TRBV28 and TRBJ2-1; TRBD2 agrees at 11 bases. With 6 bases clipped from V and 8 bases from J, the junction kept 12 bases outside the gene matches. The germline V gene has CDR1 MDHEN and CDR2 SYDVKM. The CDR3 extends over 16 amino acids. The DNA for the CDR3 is TGTGCCAGCAGAATACTAGCGGGAGCTTACAATGATGAGCAGTTCTTC. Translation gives CASRILAGAYNDEQFF.

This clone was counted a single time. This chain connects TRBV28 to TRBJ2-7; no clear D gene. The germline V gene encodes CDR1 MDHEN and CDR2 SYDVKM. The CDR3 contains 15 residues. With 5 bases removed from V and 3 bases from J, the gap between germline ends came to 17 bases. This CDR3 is CASSPRERPLYEQYF. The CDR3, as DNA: TGTGCCAGCAGTCCCCGCGAGCGCCCCCTCTACGAGCAGTACTTC.

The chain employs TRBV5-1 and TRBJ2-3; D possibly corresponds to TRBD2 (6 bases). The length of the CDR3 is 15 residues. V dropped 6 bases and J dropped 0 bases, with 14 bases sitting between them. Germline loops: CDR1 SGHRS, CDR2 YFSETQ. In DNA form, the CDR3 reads TGCGCCAGCAAATTCCCTGGGACTAGCACAGATACGCAGTATTTT. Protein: CASKFPGTSTDTQYF.

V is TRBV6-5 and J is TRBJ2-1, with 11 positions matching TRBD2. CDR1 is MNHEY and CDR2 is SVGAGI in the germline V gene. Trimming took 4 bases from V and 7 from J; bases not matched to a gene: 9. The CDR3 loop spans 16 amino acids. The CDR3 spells CASSSELAGVRNEQFF. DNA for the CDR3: TGTGCCAGCAGTTCCGAACTAGCGGGAGTTCGAAATGAGCAGTTCTTC.

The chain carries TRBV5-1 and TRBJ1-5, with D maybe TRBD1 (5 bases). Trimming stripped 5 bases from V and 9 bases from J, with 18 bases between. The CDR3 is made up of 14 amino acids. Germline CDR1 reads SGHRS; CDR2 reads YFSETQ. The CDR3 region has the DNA TGCGCCAGCAGTAAAGATGGGGCGGGGGGGCCCCAGCATTTT. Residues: CASSKDGAGGPQHF.

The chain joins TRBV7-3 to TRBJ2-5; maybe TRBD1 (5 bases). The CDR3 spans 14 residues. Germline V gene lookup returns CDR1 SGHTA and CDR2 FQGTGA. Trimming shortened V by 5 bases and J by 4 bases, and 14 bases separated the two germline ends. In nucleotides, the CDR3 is TGTGCCAGCAGCCTCGACAGCTTCCGAGAGACCCAGTACTTC. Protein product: CASSLDSFRETQYF.

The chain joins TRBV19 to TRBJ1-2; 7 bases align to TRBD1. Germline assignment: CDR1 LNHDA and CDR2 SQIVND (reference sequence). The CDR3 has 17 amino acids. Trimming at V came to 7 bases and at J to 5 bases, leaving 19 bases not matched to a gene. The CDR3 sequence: CASTPLLGGQGVYGYTF. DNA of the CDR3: TGTGCCAGTACCCCCCTGCTAGGCGGCCAGGGGGTTTATGGCTACACCTTC.

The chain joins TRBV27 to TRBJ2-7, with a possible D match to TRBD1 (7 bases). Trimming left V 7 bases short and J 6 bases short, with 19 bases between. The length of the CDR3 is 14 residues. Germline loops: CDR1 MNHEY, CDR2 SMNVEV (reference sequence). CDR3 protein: CASKRDSGLSEQYF. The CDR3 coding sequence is TGTGCCAGCAAGAGGGACAGCGGGCTCTCCGAGCAGTACTTC.

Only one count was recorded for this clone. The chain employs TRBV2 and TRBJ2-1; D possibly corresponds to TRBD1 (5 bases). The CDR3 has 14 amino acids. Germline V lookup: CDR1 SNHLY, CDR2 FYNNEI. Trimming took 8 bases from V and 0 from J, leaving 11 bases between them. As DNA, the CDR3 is TGTGCCAGCCTACAGGCCCACTCCTACAATGAGCAGTTCTTC. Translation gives CASLQAHSYNEQFF. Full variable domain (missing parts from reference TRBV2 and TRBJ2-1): EPEVTQTPSHQVTQMGQEVILRCVPISNHLYFYWYRQILGQKVEFLVSFYNNEISEKSEIFDDQFSVERPDGSNFTLKIRSTKLEDSAMYFCASLQAHSYNEQFFGPGTRLTVL.

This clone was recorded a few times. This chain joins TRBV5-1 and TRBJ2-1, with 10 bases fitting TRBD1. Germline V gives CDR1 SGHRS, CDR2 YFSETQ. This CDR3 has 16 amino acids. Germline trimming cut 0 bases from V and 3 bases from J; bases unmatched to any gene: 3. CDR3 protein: CASSLAGTGVYNEQFF. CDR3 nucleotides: TGCGCCAGCAGCTTGGCGGGGACAGGGGTCTACAATGAGCAGTTCTTC. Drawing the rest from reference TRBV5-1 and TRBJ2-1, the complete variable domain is KAGVTQTPRYLIKTRGQQVTLSCSPISGHRSVSWYQQTPGQGLQFLFEYFSETQRNKGNFPGRFSGRQFSNSRSEMNVSTLELGDSALYLCASSLAGTGVYNEQFFGPGTRLTVL.

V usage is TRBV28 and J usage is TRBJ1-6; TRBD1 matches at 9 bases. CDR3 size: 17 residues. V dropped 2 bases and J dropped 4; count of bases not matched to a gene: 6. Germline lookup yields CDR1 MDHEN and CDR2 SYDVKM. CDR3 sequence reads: CASSLNLDRGYNSPLHF. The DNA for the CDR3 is TGTGCCAGCAGTTTAAACCTCGACAGGGGGTATAATTCACCCCTCCACTTT.

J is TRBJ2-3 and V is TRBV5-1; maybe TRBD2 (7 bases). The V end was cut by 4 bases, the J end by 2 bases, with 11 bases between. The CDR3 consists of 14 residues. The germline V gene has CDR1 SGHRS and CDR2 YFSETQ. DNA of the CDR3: TGCGCCAGCAGCACGGCGGGGGCCACAGATACGCAGTATTTT. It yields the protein CASSTAGATDTQYF.

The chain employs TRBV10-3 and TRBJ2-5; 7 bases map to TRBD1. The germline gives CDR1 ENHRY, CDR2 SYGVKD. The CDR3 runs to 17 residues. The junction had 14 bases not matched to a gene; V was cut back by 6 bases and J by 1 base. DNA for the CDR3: TGTGCCATCAGCACACGACAGGGAAGGGGTTTCCAAGAGACCCAGTACTTC. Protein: CAISTRQGRGFQETQYF.

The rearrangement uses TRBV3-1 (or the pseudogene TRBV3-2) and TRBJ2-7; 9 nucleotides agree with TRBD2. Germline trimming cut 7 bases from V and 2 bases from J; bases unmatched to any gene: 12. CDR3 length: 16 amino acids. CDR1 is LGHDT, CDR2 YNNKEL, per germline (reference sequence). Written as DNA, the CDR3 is TGTGCCAGCACGCTCTCCCCACTAGCGGGCGCCTACGAGCAGTACTTC. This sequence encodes CASTLSPLAGAYEQYF.

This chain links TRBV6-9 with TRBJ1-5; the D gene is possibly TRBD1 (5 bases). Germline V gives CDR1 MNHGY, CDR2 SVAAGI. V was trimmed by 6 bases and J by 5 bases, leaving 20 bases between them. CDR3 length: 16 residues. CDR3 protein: CASSRTRHKPYQPQHF. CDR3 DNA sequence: TGTGCCAGCAGCCGGACAAGACATAAACCATATCAGCCCCAGCATTTT.

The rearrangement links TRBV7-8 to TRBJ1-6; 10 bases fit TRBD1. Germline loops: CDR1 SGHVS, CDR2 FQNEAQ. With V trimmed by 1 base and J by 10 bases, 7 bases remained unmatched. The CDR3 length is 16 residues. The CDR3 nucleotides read TGTGCCAGCAGCTTAGGGGCGGGGACAGGGGTCTCACCCCTCCACTTT. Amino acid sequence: CASSLGAGTGVSPLHF.

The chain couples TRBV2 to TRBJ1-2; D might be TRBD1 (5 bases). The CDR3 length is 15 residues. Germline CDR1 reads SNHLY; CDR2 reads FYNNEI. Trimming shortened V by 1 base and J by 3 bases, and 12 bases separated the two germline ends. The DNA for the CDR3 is TGTGCCAGCAGTGAAGGGGGCAGGGCGGACTATGGCTACACCTTC. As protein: CASSEGGRADYGYTF.

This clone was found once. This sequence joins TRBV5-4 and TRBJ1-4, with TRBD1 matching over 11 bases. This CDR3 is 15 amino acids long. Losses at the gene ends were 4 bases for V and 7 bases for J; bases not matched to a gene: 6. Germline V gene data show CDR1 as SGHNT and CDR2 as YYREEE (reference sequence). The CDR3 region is CASSRGQGAIEKLFF. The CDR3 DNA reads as TGTGCCAGCAGCCGAGGACAGGGGGCGATTGAAAAACTGTTTTTT.

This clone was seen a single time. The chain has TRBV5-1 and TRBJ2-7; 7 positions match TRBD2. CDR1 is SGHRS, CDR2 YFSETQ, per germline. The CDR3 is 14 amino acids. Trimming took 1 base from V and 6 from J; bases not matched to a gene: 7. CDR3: CASSLPPPSGEQYF. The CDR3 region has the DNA TGCGCCAGCAGCTTGCCCCCCCCTAGCGGCGAGCAGTACTTC.

The CDR3 region is CASSVGSQREYNEQFF. The CDR3 coding sequence is TGTGCCAGCAGCGTAGGTAGCCAGCGAGAGTACAATGAGCAGTTCTTC. The chain joins TRBV9 to TRBJ2-1, with unresolved D. The V end lost 0 bases, the J end lost 4 bases, and 14 bases lay between the germline ends. Germline lookup yields CDR1 SGDLS and CDR2 YYNGEE. The CDR3 covers 16 residues. The full variable domain, its missing parts supplied by reference TRBV9 and TRBJ2-1, is DSGVTQTPKHLITATGQRVTLRCSPRSGDLSVYWYQQSLDQGLQFLIQYYNGEERAKGNILERFSAQQFPDLHSELNLSSLELGDSALYFCASSVGSQREYNEQFFGPGTRLTVL.

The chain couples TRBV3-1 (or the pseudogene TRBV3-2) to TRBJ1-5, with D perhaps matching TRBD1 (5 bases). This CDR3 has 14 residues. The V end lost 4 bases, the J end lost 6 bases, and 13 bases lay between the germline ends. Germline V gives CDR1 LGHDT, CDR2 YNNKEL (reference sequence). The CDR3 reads CASSPQYGGQPQHF. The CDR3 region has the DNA TGTGCCAGCAGCCCCCAGTACGGGGGTCAGCCCCAGCATTTT.

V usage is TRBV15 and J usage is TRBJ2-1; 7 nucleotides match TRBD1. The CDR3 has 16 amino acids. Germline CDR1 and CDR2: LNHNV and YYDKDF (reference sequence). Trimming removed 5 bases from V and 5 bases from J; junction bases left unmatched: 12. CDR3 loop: CATSLTRTGINNEQFF. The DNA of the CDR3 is TGTGCCACCAGCCTAACTAGGACAGGAATAAACAATGAGCAGTTCTTC. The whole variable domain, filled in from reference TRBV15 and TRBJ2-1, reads DAMVIQNPRYQVTQFGKPVTLSCSQTLNHNVMYWYQQKSSQAPKLLFHYYDKDFNNEADTPDNFQSRRPNTSFCFLDIRSPGLGDTAMYLCATSLTRTGINNEQFFGPGTRLTVL.

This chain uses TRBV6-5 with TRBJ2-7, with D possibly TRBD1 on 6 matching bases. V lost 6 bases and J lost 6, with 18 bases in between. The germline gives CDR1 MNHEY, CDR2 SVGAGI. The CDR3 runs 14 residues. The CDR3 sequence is CASSRDLQGGEQYF. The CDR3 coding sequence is TGTGCCAGCAGCCGGGACCTTCAAGGGGGCGAGCAGTACTTC.

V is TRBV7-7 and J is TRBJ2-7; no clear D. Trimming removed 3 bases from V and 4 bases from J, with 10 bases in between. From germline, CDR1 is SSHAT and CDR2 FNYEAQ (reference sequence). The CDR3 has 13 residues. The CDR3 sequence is CASSFAVSYEQYF. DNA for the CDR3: TGTGCCAGCAGCTTCGCAGTCTCTTACGAGCAGTACTTC.

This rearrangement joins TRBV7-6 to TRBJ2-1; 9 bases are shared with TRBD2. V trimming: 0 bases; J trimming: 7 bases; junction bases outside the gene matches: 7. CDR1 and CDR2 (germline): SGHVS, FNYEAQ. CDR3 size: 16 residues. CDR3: CASSLAREGPYNEQFF. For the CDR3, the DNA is TGTGCCAGCAGCTTAGCGCGGGAGGGCCCGTATAATGAGCAGTTCTTC.

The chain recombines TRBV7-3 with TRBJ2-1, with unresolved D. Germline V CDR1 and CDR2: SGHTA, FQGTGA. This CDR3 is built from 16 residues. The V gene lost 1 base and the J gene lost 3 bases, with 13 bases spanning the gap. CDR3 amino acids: CASSLSALASYNEQFF. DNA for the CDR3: TGTGCCAGCAGCTTAAGTGCCTTGGCTAGCTACAATGAGCAGTTCTTC. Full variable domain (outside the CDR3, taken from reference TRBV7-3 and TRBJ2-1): GAGVSQTPSNKVTEKGKYVELRCDPISGHTALYWYRQSLGQGPEFLIYFQGTGAADDSGLPNDRFFAVRPEGSVSTLKIQRTERGDSAVYLCASSLSALASYNEQFFGPGTRLTVL.